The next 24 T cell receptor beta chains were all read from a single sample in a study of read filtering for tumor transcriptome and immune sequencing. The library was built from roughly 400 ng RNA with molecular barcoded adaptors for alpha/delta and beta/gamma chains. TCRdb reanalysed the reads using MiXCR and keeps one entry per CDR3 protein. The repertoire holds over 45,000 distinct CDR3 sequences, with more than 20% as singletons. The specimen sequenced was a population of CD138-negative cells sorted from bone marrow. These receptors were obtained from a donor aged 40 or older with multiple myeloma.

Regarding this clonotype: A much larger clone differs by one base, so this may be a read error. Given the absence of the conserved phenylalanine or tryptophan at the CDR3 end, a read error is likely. CDR3 amino acids: CASQVFPGSDEQYL. The CDR3 DNA reads TGTGCCAGCCAGGTCTTCCCGGGGTCGGACGAGCAGTACCTC. The gene calls are TRBV6-1 and TRBJ2-7; D perhaps matches TRBD2 (5 bases). This CDR3 is built from 14 residues. V gave up 8 bases and J gave up 5 bases, with 19 bases separating them. Germline CDR1 reads MNHNS; CDR2 reads SASEGT.

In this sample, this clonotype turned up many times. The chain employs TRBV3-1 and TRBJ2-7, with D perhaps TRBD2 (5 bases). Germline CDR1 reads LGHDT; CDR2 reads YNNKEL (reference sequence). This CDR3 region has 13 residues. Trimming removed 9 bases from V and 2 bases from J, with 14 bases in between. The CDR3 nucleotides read TGTGCCAGTTTGAGGAGCGGAACCTACGAGCAGTACTTC. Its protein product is CASLRSGTYEQYF.

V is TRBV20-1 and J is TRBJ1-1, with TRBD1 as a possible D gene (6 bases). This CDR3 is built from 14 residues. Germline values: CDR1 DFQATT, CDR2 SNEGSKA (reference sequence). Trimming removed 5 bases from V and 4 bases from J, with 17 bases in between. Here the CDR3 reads CSAFPPGASTEAFF. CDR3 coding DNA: TGCAGTGCTTTTCCCCCGGGGGCGAGCACTGAAGCTTTCTTT.

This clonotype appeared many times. The CDR3 DNA follows: TGCAGTGCCCCCGGGACAGGGGTCAACGAGCAGTACTTC. Its translation is CSAPGTGVNEQYF. This rearrangement joins TRBV20-1 to TRBJ2-7; 10 bases align to TRBD1. The germline V gene encodes CDR1 DFQATT and CDR2 SNEGSKA (reference sequence). V shed 6 bases and J 5 bases; nucleotides not matched to a gene: 7. The CDR3 loop spans 13 amino acids.

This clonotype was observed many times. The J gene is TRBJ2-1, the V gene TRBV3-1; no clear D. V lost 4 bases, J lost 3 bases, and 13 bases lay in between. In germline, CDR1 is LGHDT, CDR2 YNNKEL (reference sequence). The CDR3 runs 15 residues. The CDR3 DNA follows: TGTGCCAGCAGCCCTACCGCAGAAGACTACAATGAGCAGTTCTTC. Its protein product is CASSPTAEDYNEQFF.

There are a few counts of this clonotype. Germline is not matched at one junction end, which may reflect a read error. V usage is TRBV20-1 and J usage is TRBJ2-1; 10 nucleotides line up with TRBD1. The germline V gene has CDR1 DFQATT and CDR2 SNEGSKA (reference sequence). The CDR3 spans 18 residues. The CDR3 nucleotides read TGCAGTGCGCACTCCGGGACAGGGGCGTCCAGCTCCTGCAATGAGCAGTTCTTC. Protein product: CSAHSGTGASSSCNEQFF.

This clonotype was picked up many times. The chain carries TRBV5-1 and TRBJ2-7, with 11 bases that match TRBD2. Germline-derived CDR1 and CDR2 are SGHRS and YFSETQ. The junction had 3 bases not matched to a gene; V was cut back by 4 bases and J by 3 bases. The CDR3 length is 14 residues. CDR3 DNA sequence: TGCGCCAGCAGCCCTACTAGCGGGAGCTACGAGCAGTACTTC. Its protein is CASSPTSGSYEQYF.

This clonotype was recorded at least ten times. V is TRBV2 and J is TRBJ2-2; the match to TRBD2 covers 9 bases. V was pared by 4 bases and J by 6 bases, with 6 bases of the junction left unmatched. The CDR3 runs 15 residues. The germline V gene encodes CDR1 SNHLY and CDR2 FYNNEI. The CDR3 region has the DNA TGTGCCAGCAGTGCCGGCGGGGGGGGGCCCGGGGAGCTGTTTTTT. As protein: CASSAGGGGPGELFF.

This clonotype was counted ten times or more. The DNA of the CDR3 is TGCGCCAGCAGCCACACGAAAAATGAGCAGTTCTTC. It encodes CASSHTKNEQFF. This chain uses TRBV5-1 with TRBJ2-1; D not resolved. Per the germline V gene, CDR1 is SGHRS and CDR2 is YFSETQ. V was shortened by 4 bases and J by 7 bases, with 9 bases between the two germline ends. CDR3 length: 12 amino acids.

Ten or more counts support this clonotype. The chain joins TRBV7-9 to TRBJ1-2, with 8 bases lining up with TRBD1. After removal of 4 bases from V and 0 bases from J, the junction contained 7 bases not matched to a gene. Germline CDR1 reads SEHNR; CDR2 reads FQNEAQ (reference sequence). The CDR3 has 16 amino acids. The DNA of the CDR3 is TGTGCCAGCAGCTCCCCTGGGACAGGCGCTAACTATGGCTACACCTTC. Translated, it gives CASSSPGTGANYGYTF.

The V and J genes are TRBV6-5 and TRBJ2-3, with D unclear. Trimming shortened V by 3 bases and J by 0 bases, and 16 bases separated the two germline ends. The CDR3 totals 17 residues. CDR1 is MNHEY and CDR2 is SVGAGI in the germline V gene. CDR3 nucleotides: TGTGCCAGCAGTTATCTCCCCTTACAACAAAGCACAGATACGCAGTATTTT. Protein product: CASSYLPLQQSTDTQYF.

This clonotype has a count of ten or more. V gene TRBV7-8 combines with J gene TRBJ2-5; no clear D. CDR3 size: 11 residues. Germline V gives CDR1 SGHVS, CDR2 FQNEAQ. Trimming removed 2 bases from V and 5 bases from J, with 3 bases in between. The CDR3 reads CASSLSETQYF. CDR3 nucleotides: TGTGCCAGCAGCTTATCGGAGACCCAGTACTTC.

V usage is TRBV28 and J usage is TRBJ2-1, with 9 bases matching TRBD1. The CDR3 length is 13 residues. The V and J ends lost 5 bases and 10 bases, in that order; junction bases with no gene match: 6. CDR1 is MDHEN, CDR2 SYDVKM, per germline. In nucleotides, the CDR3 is TGTGCCAGCAGTCCCGGGACAGGGTACGAGCAGTTCTTC. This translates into CASSPGTGYEQFF. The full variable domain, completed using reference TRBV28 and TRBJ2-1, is DVKVTQSSRYLVKRTGEKVFLECVQDMDHENMFWYRQDPGLGLRLIYFSYDVKMKEKGDIPEGYSVSREKKERFSLILESASTNQTSMYLCASSPGTGYEQFFGPGTRLTVL.

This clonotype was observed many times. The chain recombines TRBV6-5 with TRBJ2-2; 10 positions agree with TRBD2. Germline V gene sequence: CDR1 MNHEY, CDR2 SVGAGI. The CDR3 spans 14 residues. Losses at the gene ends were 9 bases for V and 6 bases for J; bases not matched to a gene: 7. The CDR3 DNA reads TGTGCCAGTAGACTAGCGGGTATATCCGGGGAGCTGTTTTTT. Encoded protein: CASRLAGISGELFF.

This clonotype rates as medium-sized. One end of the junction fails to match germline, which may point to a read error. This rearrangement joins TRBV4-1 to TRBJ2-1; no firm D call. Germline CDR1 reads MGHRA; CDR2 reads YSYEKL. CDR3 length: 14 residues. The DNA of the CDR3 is TGCGCCATCAGCCAAGAAGGGACCTACAATGAGCAGTTCTTC. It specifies CAISQEGTYNEQFF.

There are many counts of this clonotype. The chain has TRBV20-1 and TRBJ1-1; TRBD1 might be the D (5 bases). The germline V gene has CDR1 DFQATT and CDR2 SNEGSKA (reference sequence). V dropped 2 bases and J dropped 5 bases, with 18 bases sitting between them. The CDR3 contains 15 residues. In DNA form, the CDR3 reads TGCAGTGCTAGACCTGGGGCAGGGAGTTGGACTGAAGCTTTCTTT. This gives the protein CSARPGAGSWTEAFF.

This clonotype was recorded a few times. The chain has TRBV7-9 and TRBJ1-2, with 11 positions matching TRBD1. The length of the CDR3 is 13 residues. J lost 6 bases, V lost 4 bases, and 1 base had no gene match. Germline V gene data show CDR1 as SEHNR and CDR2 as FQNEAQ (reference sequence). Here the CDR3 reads CASSWTGGDGYTF. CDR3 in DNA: TGTGCCAGCAGCTGGACAGGGGGCGATGGCTACACCTTC.

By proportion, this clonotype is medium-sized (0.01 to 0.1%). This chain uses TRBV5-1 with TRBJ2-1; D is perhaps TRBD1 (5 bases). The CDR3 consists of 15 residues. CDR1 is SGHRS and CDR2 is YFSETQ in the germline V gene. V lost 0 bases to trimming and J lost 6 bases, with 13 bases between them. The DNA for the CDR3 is TGCGCCAGCAGCTTGGCGGTAGGGGCTGGCAATGAGCAGTTCTTC. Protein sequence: CASSLAVGAGNEQFF.

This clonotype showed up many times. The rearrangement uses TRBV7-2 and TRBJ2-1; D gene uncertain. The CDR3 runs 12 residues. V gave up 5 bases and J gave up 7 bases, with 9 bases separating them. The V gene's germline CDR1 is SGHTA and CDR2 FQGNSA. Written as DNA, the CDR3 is TGTGCCAGCAGCCCGGACCGGAATGAGCAGTTCTTC. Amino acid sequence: CASSPDRNEQFF.

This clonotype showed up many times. The CDR3 protein is CASRGQGVGEAFF. CDR3 DNA: TGTGCCAGCAGAGGACAGGGGGTGGGTGAAGCTTTCTTT. The chain has TRBV6-1 and TRBJ1-1, with 10 bases matching TRBD1. CDR1 MNHNS and CDR2 SASEGT come from the germline V gene. The CDR3 contains 13 residues. The V segment lost 6 bases and the J segment 7 bases; nucleotides outside the gene matches: 5.

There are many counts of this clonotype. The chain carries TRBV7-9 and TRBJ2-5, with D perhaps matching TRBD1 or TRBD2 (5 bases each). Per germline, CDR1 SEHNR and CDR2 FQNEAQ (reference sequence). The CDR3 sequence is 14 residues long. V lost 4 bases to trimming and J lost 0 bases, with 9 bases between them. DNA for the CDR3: TGTGCCAGCAGCTCCTGGGGGAACCAAGAGACCCAGTACTTC. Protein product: CASSSWGNQETQYF.

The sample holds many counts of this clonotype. The CDR3 sequence: CASSFLQGNTGELFF. In nucleotides, the CDR3 is TGTGCCAGCAGCTTTTTGCAGGGGAACACCGGGGAGCTGTTTTTT. The chain employs TRBV5-5 and TRBJ2-2; maybe TRBD1 (5 bases). The CDR3 is made up of 15 amino acids. The V gene's germline CDR1 is SGHKS and CDR2 YYEKEE (reference sequence). Trimming removed 2 bases from V and 1 base from J, with 9 bases in between.

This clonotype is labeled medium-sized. The CDR3 sequence is CASSSGLVPYF. The CDR3 DNA is TGTGCCAGCAGTTCAGGACTAGTCCCGTACTTC. The chain has TRBV6-2 or TRBV6-3 and TRBJ2-7; 7 bases line up with TRBD2. V dropped 4 bases and J dropped 12; count of bases not matched to a gene: 6. The CDR3 loop spans 11 amino acids. The germline gives CDR1 MNHEY, CDR2 SVGEGT.

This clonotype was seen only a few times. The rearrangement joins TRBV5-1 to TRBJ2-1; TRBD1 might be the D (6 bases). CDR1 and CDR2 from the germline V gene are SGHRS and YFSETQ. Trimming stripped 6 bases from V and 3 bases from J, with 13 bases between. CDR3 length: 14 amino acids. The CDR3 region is CASTLGTLYNEQFF. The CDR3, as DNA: TGCGCCAGCACCCTTGGGACACTCTACAATGAGCAGTTCTTC.